The next 10 T cell receptor beta chains were all read from a single sample in a study of human T cells and chemical hapten exposure (dated by TCRdb to the early 2020s). In light of the paper, this sample's time point label describes: patch test 2, 6 weeks after DPC sensitization. The treatment or condition label, as the study defines it: therapeutic diphenylcyclopropenone sensitization with weekly scalp DPC. Receptor libraries were prepared by RACE. Sequencing took place on a NextSeq 500. TCRdb took the public reads, trimmed them with fastp at Q25, ran MiXCR for clone calling and kept in-frame beta chains. Entries are consolidated by CDR3 protein sequence, retaining the most common genes and DNA. Within this sample are about 80,000 distinct CDR3 sequences, with 11% of them counted one time only. The top ten clonotypes cover roughly 1.5% of the sample. The sample consisted of whole blood, taken in connection with sensitization to the hapten diphenylcyclopropenone (DPC). The source is a man between 18 and 35 years old with alopecia areata. Some clones in this sample may be carry-over from other donors' samples.

V gene TRBV12-3 or TRBV12-4 combines with J gene TRBJ1-5; TRBD1 matches at 10 bases. The V gene end was trimmed by 6 bases and the J gene end by 5 bases; junction bases not matched to a gene: 7. This CDR3 is 15 amino acids long. The CDR3 sequence is CASRRQGAIYQPQHF. CDR3 DNA: TGTGCCAGCAGGCGACAGGGGGCTATATATCAGCCCCAGCATTTT.

Ten or more counts support this clonotype. The V call is TRBV7-3, the J call TRBJ2-3; D uncertain. The V gene's germline CDR1 is SGHTA and CDR2 FQGTGA. Trimming pared 0 bases from V and 4 bases from J, leaving 8 bases between. This CDR3 is built from 14 residues. The CDR3 region is CASSLTFSADTQYF. For the CDR3, the DNA is TGTGCCAGCAGCTTAACCTTCTCTGCAGATACGCAGTATTTT. Supplemented by reference TRBV7-3 and TRBJ2-3, the full variable domain reads GAGVSQTPSNKVTEKGKYVELRCDPISGHTALYWYRQSLGQGPEFLIYFQGTGAADDSGLPNDRFFAVRPEGSVSTLKIQRTERGDSAVYLCASSLTFSADTQYFGPGTRLTVL.

Many counts were recorded for this clonotype. The genes are TRBV19 and TRBJ2-6, with D unresolved. The CDR3 length is 15 residues. V was shortened by 5 bases and J by 0 bases, with 8 bases between the two germline ends. Germline V gives CDR1 LNHDA, CDR2 SQIVND (reference sequence). The CDR3: CASSATFSGANVLTF. CDR3 coding DNA: TGTGCCAGTAGTGCGACATTCTCTGGGGCCAACGTCCTGACTTTC.

In regard to this clonotype: Since a much larger clone is just one base distant, this may be a read error. The gene calls are TRBV20-1 and TRBJ2-3; 8 bases map to TRBD2. Germline V CDR1 and CDR2: DFQATT, SNEGSKA (reference sequence). The length of the CDR3 is 15 residues. The CDR3 reads CSAPSGGRPTDSQYF. Written as DNA, the CDR3 is TGCAGTGCCCCGAGCGGGGGCCGACCCACAGATTCGCAGTATTTT.

The chain couples TRBV18 to TRBJ2-1; TRBD2 aligns across 16 bases. Looked up from germline, CDR1 is KGHSH and CDR2 is LQKENI. The CDR3 is 17 amino acids. After removal of 0 bases from V and 6 bases from J, the junction contained 2 bases not matched to a gene. The DNA of the CDR3 is TGTGCCAGCTCACCACCGGGACTAGCGGGGGGGCTCAATGAGCAGTTCTTC. Residues: CASSPPGLAGGLNEQFF.

The sample holds a few counts of this clonotype. The chain has TRBV7-2 and TRBJ2-7, with D unresolved. Deletions cut 1 base from V and 1 base from J, with 8 bases between. CDR1 is SGHTA, CDR2 FQGNSA, per germline. The CDR3 has 14 amino acids. Written as DNA, the CDR3 is TGTGCCAGCAGCTTAGGTGGCACTTCCTACGAGCAGTACTTC. Its protein product is CASSLGGTSYEQYF.

This clonotype was detected many times. The rearrangement joins TRBV7-2 to TRBJ2-1, with 14 bases identical to TRBD2. Germline values: CDR1 SGHTA, CDR2 FQGNSA. This CDR3 is 14 amino acids long. Unmatched junction bases numbered 3, after V lost 5 bases and J lost 9 bases. The CDR3 loop reads CASSLGTSGGEQFF. The CDR3 region has the DNA TGTGCCAGCAGCCTGGGGACTAGCGGGGGTGAGCAGTTCTTC.

In this sample, this clonotype turned up a few times. This chain joins TRBV9 and TRBJ1-5, with D unclear. CDR1 is SGDLS, CDR2 YYNGEE, per germline. Trimming took off 3 bases at V and 2 bases at J, with 0 bases between the two ends. This CDR3 spans 11 amino acids. The CDR3 DNA sequence: TGTGCCAGCAGCGGCAATCAGCCCCAGCATTTT. It encodes CASSGNQPQHF.

The chain joins TRBV12-3 or TRBV12-4 to TRBJ2-7; D not resolved. This CDR3 is built from 14 residues. V dropped 3 bases and J dropped 4 bases, with 13 bases sitting between them. CDR3 in DNA: TGTGCCAGCAGTTTTGCCAGCCTCGCTTACGAGCAGTACTTC. Translation gives CASSFASLAYEQYF.

This clonotype has a handful of counts. The chain carries TRBV6-6 and TRBJ1-1, with D uncertain. Trimming took 7 bases from V and 1 from J, leaving 16 bases between them. Per the germline V gene, CDR1 is MNHNY and CDR2 is SVGAGI (reference sequence). This CDR3 has 15 amino acids. The CDR3: CASTVKGIRNTEAFF. The CDR3 DNA reads as TGTGCCAGCACTGTAAAGGGAATTAGGAACACTGAAGCTTTCTTT.